This TCR beta chain was sequenced during a study of post-analysis software for immune sequencing data (dated by TCRdb to 2015 to 2017). As for the study more broadly: Relapsing-remitting, secondary progressive and progressive-relapsing multiple sclerosis were recorded as disease courses, and subtype annotation was lacking for some patients. A subset of samples was prepared in parallel using single-end sample barcoding, then pooled and co-amplified after Illumina adapter ligation. Patient repertoires were compared against roughly 10 previously published healthy control repertoires from donors aged about 6 to 25 years. The study at large found these results: Direct clustering with F measure showed strong co-clustering of samples prepared in the same batch, prompting a batch-effect correction. Significantly lower normalized Chao1 diversity was found in multiple sclerosis patients than in controls, suggesting substantial peripheral T-cell clonal expansion. The multiple sclerosis patient group was slightly younger than the control group. Significantly higher frequencies in patients than in controls were found for roughly 5 TRBV segments, including TRBV5-6, TRBV5-1 and TRBV20-1.

This clonotype has ten or more counts. Its antigen is still unknown. No base quality information exists; no much larger clone differs at one position. The method behind the library was PCR. Instrument on record: Illumina HiSeq 2500. To reduce PCR and sequencing biases, unique molecular identifiers were incorporated into the TCR beta cDNA libraries. Per 1 to 10 million input T cells, 500,000 or so cDNA molecules were obtained, such that each molecule approximated one T cell. The same protocol used for the earlier healthy control dataset was applied to prepare and sequence the patient libraries. Within a given batch, samples were prepared together, multiplexed and sequenced on the same HiSeq lane. Per the original workflow: Raw barcoded reads were processed with MIGEC, and single-read molecular identifier groups were discarded before consensus assembly and CDR3 extraction. VDJtools was used for post-analysis of the clonotype tables, with diversity normalized by down-sampling every dataset to the smallest sample size. Repertoire overlap clustering matched CDR3 amino acid but not nucleotide sequences to correct batch-related cross-sample contamination. The public reads were run again by TCRdb, first through fastp at Q25 and then through MiXCR, and only productive beta chains were kept. Entries that share a CDR3 protein sequence are merged under the most common genes and DNA. For this entry, the V and J calls and clone size follow TCRdb and not the study's own pipeline. For this sample there are hundreds of thousands of distinct CDR3 sequences; 25% to 30% appear just once. The top ten clonotypes cover around 0.6% of the sample.

According to the germline V gene, CDR1 reads MRHNA and CDR2 reads SNTAGT. The CDR3 runs 14 amino acids, cysteine and phenylalanine included. The kept DNA is CDR3 alone, 42 bases in frame from the first base. V loses 3 bases of germline sequence and J loses 8 bases, and the interval between the two ends is 14 bases. To demonstrate the VDJtools post-analysis software, TCR beta repertoires were profiled from the peripheral blood of about 13 young patients with multiple sclerosis. The multiple sclerosis patients were children and adolescents ranging in age from 6 to 15 years. Sequenced sample: blood. This TCR was recovered from a girl aged 5-17 years with multiple sclerosis. The V and J genes are TRBV6-4 and TRBJ2-1; the D region possibly corresponds to TRBD2 (6 bases align). The DNA sequence is TGTGCCAGCAGTGAGCGGGGTGACGCCGATGAGCAGTTCTTC. Translated, it gives CASSERGDADEQFF.